A single sample gave rise to the 31 T cell receptor beta chains below, sequenced in a study of early T cells in non-severe SARS-CoV-2 infection. TCRdb passed the 5' RACE reads through MiXCR, listing each CDR3 protein once. This table has 70,000 to 75,000 distinct CDR3 sequences, around 12% appearing once. The sequenced sample consisted of whole blood. These receptors were obtained from an adult who was a healthcare worker with PCR-confirmed SARS-CoV-2 infection or an uninfected control (not recorded which).

V gene TRBV5-1 combines with J gene TRBJ1-1; D remains ambiguous. V was trimmed by 2 bases and J by 0 bases, leaving 11 bases between them. Germline CDR1 is SGHRS and CDR2 is YFSETQ. There are 15 residues in the CDR3. CDR3: CASSLRRGLNTEAFF. Here the CDR3 DNA reads TGCGCCAGCAGCTTAAGGCGGGGTTTGAACACTGAAGCTTTCTTT.

The genes are TRBV18 and TRBJ2-7, with 9 bases identical to TRBD1. CDR1 is KGHSH and CDR2 is LQKENI in the germline V gene. There are 16 residues in the CDR3. V lost 6 bases, J lost 6 bases, and 15 bases stayed unmatched. CDR3 DNA: TGTGCCAGCTCGGTAGATCGGGACAGGGTTTTTGGCGAGCAGTACTTC. It is translated as CASSVDRDRVFGEQYF. Combining the CDR3 with reference TRBV18 and TRBJ2-7 gives the whole variable domain NAGVMQNPRHLVRRRGQEARLRCSPMKGHSHVYWYRQLPEEGLKFMVYLQKENIIDESGMPKERFSAEFPKEGPSILRIQQVVRGDSAAYFCASSVDRDRVFGEQYFGPGTRLTVT.

This clonotype was counted ten times or more. The chain is built from TRBV4-2 and TRBJ2-7, with 14 bases identical to TRBD2. The CDR3 length is 18 residues. CDR1 LGHNA and CDR2 YNFKEQ come from the germline V gene. Trimming at V came to 4 bases and at J to 9 bases, leaving 17 bases not matched to a gene. In DNA, the CDR3 is TGTGCCAGCAGCCGGAACGTGGGACTAGCGGGGGCGGCTGGTATGCAGTACTTC. Amino acid sequence: CASSRNVGLAGAAGMQYF.

This clonotype showed up many times. The chain uses TRBV19 and TRBJ2-6; D unclear. Germline V gene sequence: CDR1 LNHDA, CDR2 SQIVND (reference sequence). This CDR3 is built from 15 residues. V lost 1 base and J 1 base, leaving 5 bases between the germline ends. CDR3 coding DNA: TGTGCCAGTAGTATAGGAGGATCTGGGGCCAACGTCCTGACTTTC. Translation gives CASSIGGSGANVLTF.

The chain links TRBV6-6 to TRBJ2-1, with D possibly TRBD2 on 6 matching bases. Trimming removed 7 bases from V and 6 bases from J, with 19 bases in between. The CDR3 has 15 residues. The V gene's germline CDR1 is MNHNY and CDR2 SVGAGI (reference sequence). The DNA for the CDR3 is TGTGCCAGCAAACACGGGACTGGGGAGCCCAATGAGCAGTTCTTC. Translating gives CASKHGTGEPNEQFF.

This chain connects TRBV6-5 to TRBJ2-5; D may match TRBD1 or TRBD2 (6 bases each). V lost 0 bases and J lost 1, with 12 bases in between. The CDR3 is made up of 16 amino acids. In germline, CDR1 is MNHEY, CDR2 SVGAGI. In nucleotides, the CDR3 is TGTGCCAGCAGTTACTCTTACAGGGAGGCCCAAGAGACCCAGTACTTC. Its translation is CASSYSYREAQETQYF.

This clonotype was observed many times. CDR3 coding DNA: TGCGCCAGCAGCTTGGAAGGGGGCTACACCTTC. Amino acids: CASSLEGGYTF. V is TRBV5-1 and J is TRBJ1-2; D unresolved. CDR1 and CDR2 (germline): SGHRS, YFSETQ. The CDR3 contains 11 residues. V was clipped by 0 bases and J by 8 bases, with 5 bases between them.

The chain uses TRBV7-9 and TRBJ1-4; D is uncertain. This CDR3 is built from 14 residues. V gave up 5 bases and J gave up 11 bases, with 18 bases separating them. The germline CDR1 and CDR2 sequences are SEHNR and FQNEAQ (reference sequence). CDR3 region: CASSHTDGGEKLFF. CDR3 DNA sequence: TGTGCCAGCAGCCACACCGACGGCGGGGAGAAACTGTTTTTT.

This clonotype was found a few times. One junction end disagrees with the germline gene, perhaps due to a read error. The genes are TRBV19 and TRBJ2-2; no reliable D call. Germline assignment: CDR1 LNHDA and CDR2 SQIVND (reference sequence). The CDR3 spans 14 residues. Written as DNA, the CDR3 is TGTGCCAGTACCAACCTGGCGAACGCCGGGGAGCTGTTTTTT. The encoded protein is CASTNLANAGELFF.

Here the CDR3 reads CASSLGGARLSTDTQYF. As DNA, the CDR3 is TGTGCCAGCAGCTTAGGGGGGGCCCGCCTTAGCACAGATACGCAGTATTTT. The V gene is TRBV7-9, the J gene TRBJ2-3; D may match TRBD1 or TRBD2 (6 bases each). Germline V CDR1 and CDR2: SEHNR, FQNEAQ (reference sequence). This CDR3 comprises 17 residues. With 1 base removed from V and 0 bases from J, the gap between germline ends came to 14 bases.

This clonotype has a handful of counts. V and J are TRBV10-3 and TRBJ1-1; D gene ambiguous. The CDR3 consists of 13 residues. Trimming stripped 6 bases from V and 1 base from J, with 9 bases between. CDR1 and CDR2 from the germline V gene are ENHRY and SYGVKD. The CDR3 DNA is TGTGCCATCAGGTTGGCAAGGAACACTGAAGCTTTCTTT. It translates to CAIRLARNTEAFF.

This clonotype has more than one count but fewer than ten. The genes are TRBV6-1 and TRBJ2-7, with a weak D call TRBD2 (6 bases). Per germline, CDR1 MNHNS and CDR2 SASEGT. Trimming removed 3 bases at V and 6 bases at J, with 15 bases between. This CDR3 has 14 residues. CDR3 protein: CASSDILEGIEQYF. DNA for the CDR3: TGTGCCAGCAGTGATATTTTGGAGGGGATCGAGCAGTACTTC.

V gene TRBV7-9 combines with J gene TRBJ1-6; 9 bases are a match to TRBD1. The CDR3 consists of 14 residues. Germline assignment: CDR1 SEHNR and CDR2 FQNEAQ (reference sequence). The V segment lost 5 bases and the J segment 9 bases; nucleotides outside the gene matches: 5. Here the CDR3 DNA reads TGTGCCAGCAGCCCGGGACAGGGTAGTTCACCCCTCCACTTT. Translating gives CASSPGQGSSPLHF.

In this sample, this clonotype turned up a few times. This sequence joins TRBV25-1 and TRBJ1-6; TRBD1 agrees at 9 bases. Germline V gives CDR1 MGHDK, CDR2 SYGVNS. This CDR3 comprises 17 residues. V shed 6 bases, J shed 0 bases, and the junction held 6 bases outside the gene matches. This chain's CDR3 is CASREGQGSSYNSPLHF. The CDR3, as DNA: TGTGCCAGCAGAGAAGGACAGGGGAGCTCCTATAATTCACCCCTCCACTTT.

The chain combines TRBV5-4 with TRBJ1-4, with 8 bases lining up with TRBD1. V lost 2 bases and J lost 7; bases outside the gene matches: 7. The CDR3 has 15 residues. The germline V gene encodes CDR1 SGHNT and CDR2 YYREEE (reference sequence). The CDR3: CASSFQGARREKLFF. DNA of the CDR3: TGTGCCAGCAGCTTTCAGGGGGCGCGACGTGAAAAACTGTTTTTT.

This clonotype was found a few times. The V gene is TRBV11-1, the J gene TRBJ2-2; D unresolved. The CDR3 sequence is 12 residues long. In germline, CDR1 is SGHAT, CDR2 FQDESV (reference sequence). V dropped 5 bases and J dropped 4 bases, with 5 bases sitting between them. CDR3 protein: CASSGGTGELFF. The CDR3 nucleotides are TGTGCCAGCAGCGGCGGCACCGGGGAGCTGTTTTTT.

Turning to this clonotype: A much larger clone is a single base away; this may be a read error. The rearrangement links TRBV27 to TRBJ2-7; weak D call: TRBD1 (6 bases). Trimming pared 7 bases from V and 10 bases from J, leaving 20 bases between. The germline V gene has CDR1 MNHEY and CDR2 SMNVEV (reference sequence). The CDR3 has 13 residues. CDR3 residues: CASTPSGAGTQYF. In DNA form, the CDR3 reads TGTGCCAGCACCCCATCAGGGGCTGGGACACAGTACTTC.

This clonotype has a handful of counts. The chain couples TRBV7-9 to TRBJ2-5; 7 nucleotides agree with TRBD2. The CDR3 length is 17 residues. V lost 0 bases, J lost 0 bases, and 7 bases stayed unmatched. Germline V lookup: CDR1 SEHNR, CDR2 FQNEAQ (reference sequence). The CDR3 DNA follows: TGTGCCAGCAGCTTAGCGCGAGAGGGACTAAACCAAGAGACCCAGTACTTC. Residues: CASSLAREGLNQETQYF.

This clonotype was seen at least ten times. V is TRBV6-5 and J is TRBJ2-7; no clear D gene. Germline CDR1 is MNHEY and CDR2 is SVGAGI. The germline V and J ends were trimmed by 10 bases and 2 bases, with 12 bases remaining between them. This CDR3 has 12 amino acids. This CDR3 is CAMCEVPYEQYF. The CDR3 DNA reads as TGTGCCATGTGTGAGGTACCCTACGAGCAGTACTTC.

This clonotype was seen more than once but under ten times. The junction departs from germline at one end; a sequencing error may be responsible. J is TRBJ2-5 and V is TRBV20-1; 7 bases are a match to TRBD2. Germline-derived CDR1 and CDR2 are DFQATT and SNEGSKA (reference sequence). The CDR3 extends over 15 amino acids. CDR3 nucleotides: TGCAGTGCTCCCAGGACGGGGGGTTTCCAAGAGACCCACTACTTC. Protein product: CSAPRTGGFQETHYF.

The chain joins TRBV3-1 to TRBJ2-1, with TRBD1 as a possible D gene (6 bases). The V gene lost 0 bases and the J gene lost 10 bases, with 13 bases spanning the gap. Germline CDR1 is LGHDT and CDR2 is YNNKEL (reference sequence). The CDR3 is made up of 14 amino acids. The CDR3 nucleotides are TGTGCCAGCAGCCAAGATGGGGGCCCAAGCGAGCAGTTCTTC. Protein sequence: CASSQDGGPSEQFF.

This clonotype was recorded at least ten times. This chain uses TRBV30 with TRBJ2-1; 9 nucleotides match TRBD2. CDR1 and CDR2 (germline): GTSNPN, SVGIG (reference sequence). After removal of 7 bases from V and 3 bases from J, the junction contained 4 bases not matched to a gene. This CDR3 spans 13 amino acids. The CDR3 sequence: CASSGAGYNEQFF. In DNA, the CDR3 is TGTGCCTCTAGCGGGGCTGGCTACAATGAGCAGTTCTTC.

This clonotype was recorded many times. The chain links TRBV29-1 to TRBJ1-4; D gene unclear. Germline V gives CDR1 SQVTM, CDR2 ANQGSEA. The V gene lost 4 bases and the J gene lost 0 bases, with 6 bases spanning the gap. The CDR3 is 13 residues long. CDR3 sequence reads: CSVAGSTNEKLFF. The CDR3 nucleotides read TGCAGCGTTGCTGGTTCAACTAATGAAAAACTGTTTTTT.

This clonotype was detected a few times. The genes are TRBV28 and TRBJ2-1; a possible D gene is TRBD2 (6 bases). V lost 6 bases, J lost 8 bases, and 23 bases lay in between. In germline, CDR1 is MDHEN, CDR2 SYDVKM. This CDR3 spans 16 amino acids. The CDR3 DNA sequence: TGTGCCAGCAGGATGGGGGGAGACGTTAGGAGCGATGAGCAGTTCTTC. This encodes CASRMGGDVRSDEQFF.

The rearrangement uses TRBV7-9 and TRBJ2-7; 7 bases are shared with TRBD2. With V trimmed by 5 bases and J by 3 bases, 13 bases remained unmatched. Per the germline V gene, CDR1 is SEHNR and CDR2 is FQNEAQ (reference sequence). The CDR3 has 16 amino acids. The chain's CDR3 is CASSRLRGSPNYEQYF. The CDR3 nucleotides are TGTGCCAGCAGCCGTCTCCGCGGGAGCCCTAACTACGAGCAGTACTTC.

V and J are TRBV18 and TRBJ1-2, with no clear D. CDR1 and CDR2 (germline): KGHSH, LQKENI. Between the trimmed V and J ends, which lost 3 bases and 3 bases, there was a span of 14 bases. The CDR3 contains 15 residues. CDR3 in DNA: TGTGCCAGCTCACCGTCGCAAGGTGCGGACTATGGCTACACCTTC. Translation: CASSPSQGADYGYTF.

This clonotype was recorded once. The chain links TRBV7-2 to TRBJ1-6; 9 bases are shared with TRBD1. Germline assignment: CDR1 SGHTA and CDR2 FQGNSA. J lost 8 bases, V lost 5 bases, and 10 bases had no gene match. This CDR3 is 16 amino acids long. The CDR3 sequence is CASSPIYRGRDSPLHF. The DNA for the CDR3 is TGTGCCAGCAGCCCCATTTACAGGGGGCGAGATTCACCCCTCCACTTT.

Worth noting for this clonotype: A junction end diverges from the germline sequence, so it may reflect a read error. The chain has TRBV7-9 and TRBJ2-3; 7 nucleotides line up with TRBD2. Germline V lookup: CDR1 SEHNR, CDR2 FQNEAQ (reference sequence). This CDR3 has 15 amino acids. The CDR3 DNA reads as TGTGCCAACAGCTCCTCTAGCGGACTAACAGATACGCAGTATTTT. Its protein product is CANSSSSGLTDTQYF.

This clonotype was seen more than once but under ten times. The chain is built from TRBV29-1 and TRBJ2-1; 13 bases line up with TRBD2. Germline CDR1 reads SQVTM; CDR2 reads ANQGSEA. V shed 6 bases and J 8 bases; nucleotides not matched to a gene: 7. There are 14 residues in the CDR3. The CDR3 nucleotides are TGCAGCGTCGAACTAGCGGGGGGGCCCTATGAGCAGTTCTTC. Translating it yields CSVELAGGPYEQFF.

The sample holds many counts of this clonotype. V and J are TRBV7-9 and TRBJ2-7; 9 positions agree with TRBD1. The CDR3 is made up of 17 amino acids. J was trimmed by 6 bases and V by 0 bases; bases with no gene match: 12. Per germline, CDR1 SEHNR and CDR2 FQNEAQ (reference sequence). In nucleotides, the CDR3 is TGTGCCAGCAGCTTAGCGGTTTGGACAGGGGTCTCCACCGAGCAGTACTTC. It encodes CASSLAVWTGVSTEQYF.

This clonotype was seen many times. V usage is TRBV30 and J usage is TRBJ1-6; D is uncertain. Per germline, CDR1 GTSNPN and CDR2 SVGIG (reference sequence). The CDR3 loop spans 13 amino acids. Trimming shortened V by 7 bases and J by 0 bases, and 7 bases separated the two germline ends. This CDR3 reads CASTSSYNSPLHF. The CDR3 DNA reads TGTGCCTCGACGAGCTCCTATAATTCACCCCTCCACTTT.